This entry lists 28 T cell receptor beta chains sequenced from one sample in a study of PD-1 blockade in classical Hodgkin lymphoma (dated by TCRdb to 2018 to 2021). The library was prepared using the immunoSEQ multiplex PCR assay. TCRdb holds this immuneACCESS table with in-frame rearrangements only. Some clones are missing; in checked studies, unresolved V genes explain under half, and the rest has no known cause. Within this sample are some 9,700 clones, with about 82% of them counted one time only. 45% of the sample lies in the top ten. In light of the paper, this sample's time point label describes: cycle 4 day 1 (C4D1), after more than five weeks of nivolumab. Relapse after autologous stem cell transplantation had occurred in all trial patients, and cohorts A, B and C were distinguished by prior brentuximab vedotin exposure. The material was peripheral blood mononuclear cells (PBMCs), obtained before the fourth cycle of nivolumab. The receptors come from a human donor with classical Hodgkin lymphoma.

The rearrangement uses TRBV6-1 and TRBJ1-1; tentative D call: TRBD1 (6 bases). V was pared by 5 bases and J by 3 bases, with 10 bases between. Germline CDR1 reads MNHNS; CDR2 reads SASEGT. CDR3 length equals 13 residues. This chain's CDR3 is CASSSRGDTEAFF. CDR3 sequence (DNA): TGTGCCAGCAGTTCAAGGGGGGACACTGAAGCTTTCTTT.

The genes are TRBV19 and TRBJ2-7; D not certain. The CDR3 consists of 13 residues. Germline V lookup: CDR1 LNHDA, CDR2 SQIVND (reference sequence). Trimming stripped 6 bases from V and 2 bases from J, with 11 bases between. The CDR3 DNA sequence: TGTGCCAGTAGCCCCGGGTTTCCCTACGAGCAGTACTTC. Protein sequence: CASSPGFPYEQYF.

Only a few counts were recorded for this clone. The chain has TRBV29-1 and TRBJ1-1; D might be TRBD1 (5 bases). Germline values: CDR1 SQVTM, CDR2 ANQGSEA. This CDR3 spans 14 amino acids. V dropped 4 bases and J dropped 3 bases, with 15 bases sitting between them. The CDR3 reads CSVVPVQGDTEAFF. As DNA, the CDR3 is TGCAGCGTTGTGCCCGTCCAGGGAGACACTGAAGCTTTCTTT.

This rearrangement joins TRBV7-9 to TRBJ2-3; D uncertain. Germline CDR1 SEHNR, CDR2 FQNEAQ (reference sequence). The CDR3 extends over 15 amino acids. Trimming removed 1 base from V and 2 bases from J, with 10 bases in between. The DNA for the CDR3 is TGTGCCAGCAGCTTAGGACCAACAGTCACAGATACGCAGTATTTT. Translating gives CASSLGPTVTDTQYF.

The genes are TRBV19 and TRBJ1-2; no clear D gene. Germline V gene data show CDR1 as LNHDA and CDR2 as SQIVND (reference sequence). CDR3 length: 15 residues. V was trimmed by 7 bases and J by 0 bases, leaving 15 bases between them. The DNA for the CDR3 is TGTGCCAGTATCCTGGACCCGCGAGCTAACTATGGCTACACCTTC. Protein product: CASILDPRANYGYTF.

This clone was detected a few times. CDR3 sequence reads: CASSPPGSQETQYF. The DNA for the CDR3 is TGTGCCAGCTCACCCCCCGGCAGCCAAGAGACCCAGTACTTC. This chain links TRBV18 with TRBJ2-5; D is uncertain. This CDR3 contains 14 residues. Germline-derived CDR1 and CDR2 are KGHSH and LQKENI. Trimming shortened V by 3 bases and J by 1 base, and 9 bases separated the two germline ends.

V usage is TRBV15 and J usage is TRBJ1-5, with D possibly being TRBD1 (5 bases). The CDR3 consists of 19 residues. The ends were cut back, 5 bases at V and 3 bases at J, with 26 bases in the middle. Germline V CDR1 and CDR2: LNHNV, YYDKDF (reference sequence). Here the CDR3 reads CATSGGRTRLSQYNQPQHF. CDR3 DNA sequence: TGTGCCACCAGCGGGGGGAGGACGCGCCTATCTCAATACAATCAGCCCCAGCATTTT.

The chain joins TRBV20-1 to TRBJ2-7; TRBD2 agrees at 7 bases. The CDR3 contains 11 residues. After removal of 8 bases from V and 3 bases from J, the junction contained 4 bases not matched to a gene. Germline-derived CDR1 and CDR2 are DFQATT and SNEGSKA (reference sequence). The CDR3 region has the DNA TGCAGTATTGGGGGGGGCTACGAGCAGTACTTC. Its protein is CSIGGGYEQYF.

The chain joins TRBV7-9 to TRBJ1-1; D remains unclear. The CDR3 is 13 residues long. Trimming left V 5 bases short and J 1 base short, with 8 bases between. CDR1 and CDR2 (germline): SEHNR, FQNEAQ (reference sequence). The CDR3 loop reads CASSGGPNTEAFF. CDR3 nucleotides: TGTGCCAGCAGCGGCGGACCGAACACTGAAGCTTTCTTT.

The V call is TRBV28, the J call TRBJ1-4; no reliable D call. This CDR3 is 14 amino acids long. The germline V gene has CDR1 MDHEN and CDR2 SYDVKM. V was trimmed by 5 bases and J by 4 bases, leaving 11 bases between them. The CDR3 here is CASSPHQFNEKLFF. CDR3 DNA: TGTGCCAGCAGTCCACACCAATTTAATGAAAAACTGTTTTTT.

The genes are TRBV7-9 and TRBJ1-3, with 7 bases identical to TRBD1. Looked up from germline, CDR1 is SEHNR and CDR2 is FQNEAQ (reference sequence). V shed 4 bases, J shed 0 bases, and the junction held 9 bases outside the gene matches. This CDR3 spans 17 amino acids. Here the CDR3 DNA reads TGTGCCAGCAGCTCCTCCGGGACAGTAAGCTCTGGAAACACCATATATTTT. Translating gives CASSSSGTVSSGNTIYF.

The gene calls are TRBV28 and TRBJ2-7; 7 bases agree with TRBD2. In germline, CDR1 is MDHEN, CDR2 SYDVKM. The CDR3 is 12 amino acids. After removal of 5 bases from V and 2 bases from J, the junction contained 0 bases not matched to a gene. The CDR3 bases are TGTGCCAGCAGTCGGGGGGCCTACGAGCAGTACTTC. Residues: CASSRGAYEQYF.

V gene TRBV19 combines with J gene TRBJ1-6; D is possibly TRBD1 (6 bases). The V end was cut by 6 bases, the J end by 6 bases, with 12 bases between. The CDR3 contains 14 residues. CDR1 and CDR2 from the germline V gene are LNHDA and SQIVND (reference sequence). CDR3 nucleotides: TGTGCCAGTAGCAAACAGGGACTTAATTCACCCCTCCACTTT. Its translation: CASSKQGLNSPLHF.

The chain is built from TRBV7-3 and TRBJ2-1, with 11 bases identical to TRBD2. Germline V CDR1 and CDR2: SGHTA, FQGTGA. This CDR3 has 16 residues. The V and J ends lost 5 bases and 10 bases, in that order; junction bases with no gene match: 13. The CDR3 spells CASSPGTSGGLMEQFF. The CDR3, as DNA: TGTGCCAGCAGCCCAGGGACTAGCGGTGGTCTGATGGAGCAGTTCTTC.

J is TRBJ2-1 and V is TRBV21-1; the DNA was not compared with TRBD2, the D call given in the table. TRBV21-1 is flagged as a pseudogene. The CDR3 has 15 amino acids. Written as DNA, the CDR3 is TGTGCCAGCAGGGGTCTCGGCGGGAGGTCGAATGAGCAGTTCTTC. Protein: CASRGLGGRSNEQFF.

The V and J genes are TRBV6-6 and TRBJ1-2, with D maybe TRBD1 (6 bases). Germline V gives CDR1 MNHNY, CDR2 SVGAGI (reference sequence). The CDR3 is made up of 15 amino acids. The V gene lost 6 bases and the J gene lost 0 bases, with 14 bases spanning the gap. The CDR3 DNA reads TGTGCCAGCAGGACATACAGGGCTTCTAACTATGGCTACACCTTC. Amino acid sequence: CASRTYRASNYGYTF.

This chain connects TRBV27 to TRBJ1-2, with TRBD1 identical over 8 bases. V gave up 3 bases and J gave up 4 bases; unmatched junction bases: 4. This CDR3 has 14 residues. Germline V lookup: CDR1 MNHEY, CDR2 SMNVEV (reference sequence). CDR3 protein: CASSFTGGGYGYTF. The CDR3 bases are TGTGCCAGCAGTTTCACAGGGGGTGGCTATGGCTACACCTTC.

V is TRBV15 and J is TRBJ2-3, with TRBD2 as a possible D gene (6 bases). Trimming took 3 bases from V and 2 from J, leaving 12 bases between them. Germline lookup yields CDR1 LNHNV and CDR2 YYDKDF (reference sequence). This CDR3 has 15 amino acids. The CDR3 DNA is TGTGCCACCAGCAGCCTAGCGAGCTACACAGATACGCAGTATTTT. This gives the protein CATSSLASYTDTQYF. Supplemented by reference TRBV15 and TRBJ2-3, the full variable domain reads DAMVIQNPRYQVTQFGKPVTLSCSQTLNHNVMYWYQQKSSQAPKLLFHYYDKDFNNEADTPDNFQSRRPNTSFCFLDIRSPGLGDTAMYLCATSSLASYTDTQYFGPGTRLTVL.

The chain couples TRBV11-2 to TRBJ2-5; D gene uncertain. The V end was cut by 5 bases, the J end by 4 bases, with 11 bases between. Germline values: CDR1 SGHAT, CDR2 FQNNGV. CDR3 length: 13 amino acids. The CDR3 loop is CASSPSWAETQYF. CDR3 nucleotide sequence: TGTGCCAGCAGCCCCAGTTGGGCAGAGACCCAGTACTTC.

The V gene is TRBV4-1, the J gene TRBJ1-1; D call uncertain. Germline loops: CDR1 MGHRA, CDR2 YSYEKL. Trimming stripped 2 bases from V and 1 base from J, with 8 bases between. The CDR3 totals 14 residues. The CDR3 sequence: CASSQYTENTEAFF. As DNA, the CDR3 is TGCGCCAGCAGCCAATATACAGAGAACACTGAAGCTTTCTTT.

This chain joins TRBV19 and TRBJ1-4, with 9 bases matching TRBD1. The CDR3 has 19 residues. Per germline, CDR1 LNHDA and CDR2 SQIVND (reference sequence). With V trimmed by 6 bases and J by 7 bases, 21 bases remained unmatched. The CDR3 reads CASSLRWGQGTPLPEKLFF. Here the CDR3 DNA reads TGTGCCAGTAGCCTCCGTTGGGGACAGGGTACTCCCCTACCTGAAAAACTGTTTTTT. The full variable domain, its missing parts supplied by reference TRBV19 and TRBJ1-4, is DGGITQSPKYLFRKEGQNVTLSCEQNLNHDAMYWYRQDPGQGLRLIYYSQIVNDFQKGDIAEGYSVSREKKESFPLTVTSAQKNPTAFYLCASSLRWGQGTPLPEKLFFGSGTQLSVL.

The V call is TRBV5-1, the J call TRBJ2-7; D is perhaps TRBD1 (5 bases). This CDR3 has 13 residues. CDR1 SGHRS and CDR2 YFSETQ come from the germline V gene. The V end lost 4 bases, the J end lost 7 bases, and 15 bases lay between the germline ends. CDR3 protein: CASSIGQDSEQYF. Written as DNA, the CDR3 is TGCGCCAGCAGCATTGGACAAGACTCGGAGCAGTACTTC.

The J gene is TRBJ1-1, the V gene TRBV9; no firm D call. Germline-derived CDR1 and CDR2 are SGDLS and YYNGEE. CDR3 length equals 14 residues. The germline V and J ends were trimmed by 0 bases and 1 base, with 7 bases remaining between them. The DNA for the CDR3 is TGTGCCAGCAGCGTAGTTGTAGAGAACACTGAAGCTTTCTTT. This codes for CASSVVVENTEAFF.

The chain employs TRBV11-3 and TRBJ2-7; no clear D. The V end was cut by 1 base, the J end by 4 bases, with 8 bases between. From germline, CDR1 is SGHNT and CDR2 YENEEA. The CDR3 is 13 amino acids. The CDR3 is CASSLVDGYEQYF. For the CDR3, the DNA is TGTGCCAGCAGCTTAGTTGACGGGTACGAGCAGTACTTC.

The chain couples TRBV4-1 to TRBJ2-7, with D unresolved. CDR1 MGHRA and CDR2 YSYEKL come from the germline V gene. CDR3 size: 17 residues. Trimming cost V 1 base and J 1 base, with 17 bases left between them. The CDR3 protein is CASSQAPGPARSYEQYF. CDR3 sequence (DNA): TGCGCCAGCAGCCAAGCCCCGGGCCCCGCGAGGTCCTACGAGCAGTACTTC.

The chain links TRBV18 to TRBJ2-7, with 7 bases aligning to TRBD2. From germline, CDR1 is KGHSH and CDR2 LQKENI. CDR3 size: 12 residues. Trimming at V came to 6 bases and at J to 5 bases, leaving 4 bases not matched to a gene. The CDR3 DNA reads TGTGCCAGCTCGGTGGGGGGGGACGAGCAGTACTTC. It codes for CASSVGGDEQYF.

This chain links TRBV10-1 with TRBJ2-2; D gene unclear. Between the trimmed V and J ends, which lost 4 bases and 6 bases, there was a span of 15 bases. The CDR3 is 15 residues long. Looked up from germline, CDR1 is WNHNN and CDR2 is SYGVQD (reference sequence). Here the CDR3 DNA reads TGCGCCAGCAGTGGGGATCTAGGCGTTGCCGGGGAGCTGTTTTTT. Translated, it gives CASSGDLGVAGELFF.

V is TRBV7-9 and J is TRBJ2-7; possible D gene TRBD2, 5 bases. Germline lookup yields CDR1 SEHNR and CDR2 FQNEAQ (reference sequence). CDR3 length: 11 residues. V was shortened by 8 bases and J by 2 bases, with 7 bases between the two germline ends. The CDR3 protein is CASEGAYEQYF. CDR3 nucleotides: TGTGCCAGCGAGGGAGCCTACGAGCAGTACTTC.